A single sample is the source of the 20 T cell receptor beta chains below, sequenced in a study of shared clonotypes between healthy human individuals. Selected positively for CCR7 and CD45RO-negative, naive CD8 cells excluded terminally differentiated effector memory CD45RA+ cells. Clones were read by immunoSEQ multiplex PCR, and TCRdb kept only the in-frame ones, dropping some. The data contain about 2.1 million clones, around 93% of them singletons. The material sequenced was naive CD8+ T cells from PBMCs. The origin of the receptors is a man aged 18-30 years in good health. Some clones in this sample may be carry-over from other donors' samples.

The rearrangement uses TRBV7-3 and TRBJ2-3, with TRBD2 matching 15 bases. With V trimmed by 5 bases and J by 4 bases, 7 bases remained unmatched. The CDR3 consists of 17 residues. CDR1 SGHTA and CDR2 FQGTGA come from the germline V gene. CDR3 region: CASSPGLAGGFADTQYF. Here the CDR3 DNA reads TGTGCCAGCAGCCCAGGACTAGCGGGAGGGTTTGCAGATACGCAGTATTTT.

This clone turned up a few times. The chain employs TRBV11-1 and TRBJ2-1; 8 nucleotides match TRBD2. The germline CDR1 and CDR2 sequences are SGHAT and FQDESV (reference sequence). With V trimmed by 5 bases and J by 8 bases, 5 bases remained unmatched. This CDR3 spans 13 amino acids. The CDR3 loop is CASSETSVDEQFF. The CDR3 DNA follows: TGTGCCAGCAGCGAGACTAGCGTAGATGAGCAGTTCTTC.

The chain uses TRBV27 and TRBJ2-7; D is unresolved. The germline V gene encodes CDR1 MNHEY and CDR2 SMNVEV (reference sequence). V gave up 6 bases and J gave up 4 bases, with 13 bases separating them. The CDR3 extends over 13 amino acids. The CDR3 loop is CASSVGSVYEQYF. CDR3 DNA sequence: TGTGCCAGCAGCGTCGGTTCCGTGTACGAGCAGTACTTC.

In DNA form, the CDR3 reads TGTGCCAGCAGCTTAGTGCAGGGTGTGGCCTACAATGAGCAGTTCTTC. Protein sequence: CASSLVQGVAYNEQFF. The chain couples TRBV7-8 to TRBJ2-1; TRBD1 is a possible D gene (5 bases). The V gene lost 1 base and the J gene lost 2 bases, with 12 bases spanning the gap. Germline V gene sequence: CDR1 SGHVS, CDR2 FQNEAQ. The CDR3 runs to 16 residues.

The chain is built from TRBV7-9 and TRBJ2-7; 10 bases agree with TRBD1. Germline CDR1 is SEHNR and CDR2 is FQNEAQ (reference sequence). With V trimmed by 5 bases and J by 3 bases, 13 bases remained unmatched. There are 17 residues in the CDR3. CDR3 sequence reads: CASSPNDGQGDGYEQYF. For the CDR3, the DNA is TGTGCCAGCAGCCCCAACGACGGACAGGGGGACGGCTACGAGCAGTACTTC.

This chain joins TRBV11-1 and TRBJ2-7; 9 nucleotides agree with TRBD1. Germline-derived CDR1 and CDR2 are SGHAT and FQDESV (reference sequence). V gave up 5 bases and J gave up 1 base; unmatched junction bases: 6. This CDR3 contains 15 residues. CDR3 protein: CASSEGTGSSYEQYF. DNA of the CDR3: TGTGCCAGCAGCGAAGGGACAGGGAGTTCCTACGAGCAGTACTTC.

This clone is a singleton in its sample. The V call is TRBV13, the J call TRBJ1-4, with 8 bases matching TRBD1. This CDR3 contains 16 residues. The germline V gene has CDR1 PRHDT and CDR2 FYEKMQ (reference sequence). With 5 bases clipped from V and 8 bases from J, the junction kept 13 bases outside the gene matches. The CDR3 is CASSRGVRGLGEKLFF. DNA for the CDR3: TGTGCCAGCAGCCGGGGAGTCAGGGGGCTCGGAGAAAAACTGTTTTTT.

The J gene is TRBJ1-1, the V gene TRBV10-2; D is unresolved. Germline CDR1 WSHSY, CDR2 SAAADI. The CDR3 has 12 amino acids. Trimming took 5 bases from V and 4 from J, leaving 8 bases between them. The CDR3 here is CASSPSVTEAFF. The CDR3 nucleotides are TGCGCCAGCAGTCCTTCGGTCACTGAAGCTTTCTTT.

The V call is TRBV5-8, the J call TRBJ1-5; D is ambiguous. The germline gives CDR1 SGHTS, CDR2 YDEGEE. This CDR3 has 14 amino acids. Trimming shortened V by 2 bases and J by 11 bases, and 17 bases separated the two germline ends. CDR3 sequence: CASSFGEVQGAQHF. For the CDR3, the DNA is TGTGCCAGCAGCTTTGGGGAGGTCCAAGGTGCCCAGCATTTT.

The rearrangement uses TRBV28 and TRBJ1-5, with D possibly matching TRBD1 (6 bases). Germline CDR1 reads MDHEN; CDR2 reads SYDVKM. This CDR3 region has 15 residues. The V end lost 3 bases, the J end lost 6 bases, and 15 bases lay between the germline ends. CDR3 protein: CASSLMAGAGQPQHF. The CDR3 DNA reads TGTGCCAGCAGTTTGATGGCAGGGGCGGGTCAGCCCCAGCATTTT.

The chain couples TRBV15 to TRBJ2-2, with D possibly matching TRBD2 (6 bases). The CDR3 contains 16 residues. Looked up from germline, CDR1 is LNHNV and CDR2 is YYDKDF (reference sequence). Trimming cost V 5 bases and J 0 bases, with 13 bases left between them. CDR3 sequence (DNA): TGTGCCACCAGCGAAGACCTAGCGTCGAACACCGGGGAGCTGTTTTTT. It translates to CATSEDLASNTGELFF.

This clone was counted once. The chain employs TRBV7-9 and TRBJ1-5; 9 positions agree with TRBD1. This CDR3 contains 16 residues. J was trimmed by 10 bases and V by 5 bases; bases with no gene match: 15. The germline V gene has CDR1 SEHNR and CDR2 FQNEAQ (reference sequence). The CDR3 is CASSHARTGAHSPQHF. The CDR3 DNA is TGTGCCAGCAGCCATGCGAGGACAGGGGCTCACTCACCCCAGCATTTT.

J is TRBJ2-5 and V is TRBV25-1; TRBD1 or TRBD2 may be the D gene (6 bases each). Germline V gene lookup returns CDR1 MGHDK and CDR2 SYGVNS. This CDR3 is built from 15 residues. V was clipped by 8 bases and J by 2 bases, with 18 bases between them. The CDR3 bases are TGTGCCAGCGGACTAACCGGACAGCAACAAGAGACCCAGTACTTC. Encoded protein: CASGLTGQQQETQYF.

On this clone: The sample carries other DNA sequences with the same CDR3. CDR3 DNA: TGTGCCAGCAGCTTAGGCGGCTCTGGAAACACCATATATTTT. It is translated as CASSLGGSGNTIYF. The chain recombines TRBV11-2 with TRBJ1-3; no reliable D call. The V end was cut by 1 base, the J end by 0 bases, with 4 bases between. This CDR3 is built from 14 residues. The V gene's germline CDR1 is SGHAT and CDR2 FQNNGV.

CDR3 loop: CASSLSAVGNTIYF. In DNA, the CDR3 is TGTGCCAGCAGCTTATCGGCCGTCGGAAACACCATATATTTT. The chain is built from TRBV11-2 and TRBJ1-3; unclear D gene. The V gene's germline CDR1 is SGHAT and CDR2 FQNNGV. This CDR3 has 14 residues. V was trimmed by 2 bases and J by 4 bases, leaving 9 bases between them.

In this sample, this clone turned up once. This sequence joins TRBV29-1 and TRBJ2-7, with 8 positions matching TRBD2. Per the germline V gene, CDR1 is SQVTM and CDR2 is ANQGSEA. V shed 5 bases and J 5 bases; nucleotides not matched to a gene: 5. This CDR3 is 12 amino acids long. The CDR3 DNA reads TGCAGCGTTTCCCCGGGAGGGAACGAGCAGTACTTC. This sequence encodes CSVSPGGNEQYF.

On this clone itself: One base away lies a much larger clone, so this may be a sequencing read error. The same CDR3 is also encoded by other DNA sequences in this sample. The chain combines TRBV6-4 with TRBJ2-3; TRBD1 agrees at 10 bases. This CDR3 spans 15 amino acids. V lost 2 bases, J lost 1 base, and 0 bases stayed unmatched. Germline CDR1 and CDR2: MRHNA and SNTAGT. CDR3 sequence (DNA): TGTGCCAGCAGTGACGGGACAGGGGGCACAGATACGCAGTATTTT. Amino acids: CASSDGTGGTDTQYF.

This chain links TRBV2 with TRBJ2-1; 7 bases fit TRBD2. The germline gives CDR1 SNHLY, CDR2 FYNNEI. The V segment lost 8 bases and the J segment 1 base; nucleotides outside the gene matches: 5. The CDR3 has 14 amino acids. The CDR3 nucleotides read TGTGCCAGCGCCCCTAGCGGTTCCTACAATGAGCAGTTCTTC. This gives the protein CASAPSGSYNEQFF.

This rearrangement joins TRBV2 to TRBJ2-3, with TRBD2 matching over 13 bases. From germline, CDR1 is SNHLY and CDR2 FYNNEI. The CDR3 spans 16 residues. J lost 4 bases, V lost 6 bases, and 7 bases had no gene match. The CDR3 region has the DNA TGTGCCAGCAGCAACACACTAGCGGGAGGGCCAGATACGCAGTATTTT. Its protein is CASSNTLAGGPDTQYF.

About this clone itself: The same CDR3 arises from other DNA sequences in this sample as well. CDR3 bases: TGTGCCAGCAGCTTCGGCAGCTCCTACAATGAGCAGTTCTTC. Amino acids: CASSFGSSYNEQFF. V is TRBV11-2 and J is TRBJ2-1, with D uncertain. The CDR3 has 14 residues. Trimming pared 3 bases from V and 0 bases from J, leaving 6 bases between. Germline CDR1 and CDR2: SGHAT and FQNNGV.